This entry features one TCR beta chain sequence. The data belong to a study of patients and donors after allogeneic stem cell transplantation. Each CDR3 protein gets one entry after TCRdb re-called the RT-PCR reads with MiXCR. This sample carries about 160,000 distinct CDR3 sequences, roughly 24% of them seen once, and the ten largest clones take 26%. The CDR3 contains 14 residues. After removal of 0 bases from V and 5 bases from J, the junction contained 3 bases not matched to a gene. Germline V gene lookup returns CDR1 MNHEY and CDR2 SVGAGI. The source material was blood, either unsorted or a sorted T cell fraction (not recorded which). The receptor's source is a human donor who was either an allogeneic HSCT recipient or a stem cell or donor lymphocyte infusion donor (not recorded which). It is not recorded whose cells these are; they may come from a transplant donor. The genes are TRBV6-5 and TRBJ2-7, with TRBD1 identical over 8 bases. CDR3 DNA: TGTGCCAGCAGTTACTCTCCAGGGGGCAACGAGCAGTACTTC. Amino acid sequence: CASSYSPGGNEQYF.